This note documents a single T cell receptor (beta chain) sequence. What it recognizes is unknown. The V gene lost 6 bases and the J gene lost 6 bases, with 20 bases spanning the gap. CDR1 and CDR2 from the germline V gene are MGHDK and SYGVNS. The CDR3 contains 15 residues. This entry belongs to a study of T cells in Graves' hyperthyroidism and ophthalmopathy. Researchers took RNA transcripts and amplified the TCR beta CDR3 regions from them. The HTBI primer set served for first-round RT-PCR of the TCR CDR3. One entry per CDR3 protein results from TCRdb running MiXCR on the multiplex PCR reads. Among more than 300,000 distinct CDR3 sequences listed, approximately 13% were seen once. Study-wide results and caveats: The majority of expanded thyroid clonotypes above 0.001 also appeared in blood. A model of 13 V-J pairs discriminated ophthalmopathy from stable hyperthyroidism.

The TCR originated in a woman aged 60-75 years with Graves' hyperthyroidism. This chain links TRBV25-1 with TRBJ1-2; D is perhaps TRBD1 (6 bases). Sequencing was carried out using blood. The CDR3 sequence is CASSPAGTPRDGYTF. In nucleotides, the CDR3 is TGTGCCAGCAGCCCCGCTGGGACACCCCGTGATGGCTACACCTTC.